This paragraph covers one T cell receptor (beta chain) sequence. Its specificity is unknown. It was with a sample-barcoded 5' primer and a J-beta primer mix that a second PCR of about 6 to 12 cycles was run. Via MiXCR, TCRdb re-called the 5' RACE reads, giving one row per CDR3 protein. The data contain 780,000 or so distinct CDR3 sequences, about 56% of them seen just once; the ten biggest clones take up under 30%. V lost 1 base, J lost 7 bases, and 10 bases lay in between. CDR1 is LGHNA and CDR2 is YSLEER in the germline V gene. CDR3 length equals 13 residues. The data were taken from a study of blood T cells in healthy people across ages. Study observations and caveats: Naive T cell percentage showed a strong correlation with the diversity of TCR beta. Considered underestimates were the diversity estimates obtained from one million T cells.

This chain links TRBV4-3 with TRBJ1-2; D call uncertain. This clonotype originated in a man in his forties or fifties in good health. The source material was blood. CDR3 region: CASSQGLGGGYTF. Here the CDR3 DNA reads TGCGCCAGCAGCCAAGGGTTAGGAGGTGGCTACACCTTC.